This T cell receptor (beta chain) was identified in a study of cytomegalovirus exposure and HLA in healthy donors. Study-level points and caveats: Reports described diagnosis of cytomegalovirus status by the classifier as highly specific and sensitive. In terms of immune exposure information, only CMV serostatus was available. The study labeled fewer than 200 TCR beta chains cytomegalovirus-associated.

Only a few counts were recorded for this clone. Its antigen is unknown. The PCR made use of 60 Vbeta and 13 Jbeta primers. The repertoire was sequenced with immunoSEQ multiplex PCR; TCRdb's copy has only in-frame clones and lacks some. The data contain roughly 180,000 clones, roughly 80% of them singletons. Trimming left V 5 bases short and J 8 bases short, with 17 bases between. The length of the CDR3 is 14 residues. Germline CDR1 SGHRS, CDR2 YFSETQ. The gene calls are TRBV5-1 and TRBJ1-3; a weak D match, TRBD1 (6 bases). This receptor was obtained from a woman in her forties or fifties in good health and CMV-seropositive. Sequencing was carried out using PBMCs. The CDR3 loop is CASRVMDSEDTIYF. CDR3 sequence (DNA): TGCGCCAGCAGGGTCATGGACAGTGAGGACACCATATATTTT.